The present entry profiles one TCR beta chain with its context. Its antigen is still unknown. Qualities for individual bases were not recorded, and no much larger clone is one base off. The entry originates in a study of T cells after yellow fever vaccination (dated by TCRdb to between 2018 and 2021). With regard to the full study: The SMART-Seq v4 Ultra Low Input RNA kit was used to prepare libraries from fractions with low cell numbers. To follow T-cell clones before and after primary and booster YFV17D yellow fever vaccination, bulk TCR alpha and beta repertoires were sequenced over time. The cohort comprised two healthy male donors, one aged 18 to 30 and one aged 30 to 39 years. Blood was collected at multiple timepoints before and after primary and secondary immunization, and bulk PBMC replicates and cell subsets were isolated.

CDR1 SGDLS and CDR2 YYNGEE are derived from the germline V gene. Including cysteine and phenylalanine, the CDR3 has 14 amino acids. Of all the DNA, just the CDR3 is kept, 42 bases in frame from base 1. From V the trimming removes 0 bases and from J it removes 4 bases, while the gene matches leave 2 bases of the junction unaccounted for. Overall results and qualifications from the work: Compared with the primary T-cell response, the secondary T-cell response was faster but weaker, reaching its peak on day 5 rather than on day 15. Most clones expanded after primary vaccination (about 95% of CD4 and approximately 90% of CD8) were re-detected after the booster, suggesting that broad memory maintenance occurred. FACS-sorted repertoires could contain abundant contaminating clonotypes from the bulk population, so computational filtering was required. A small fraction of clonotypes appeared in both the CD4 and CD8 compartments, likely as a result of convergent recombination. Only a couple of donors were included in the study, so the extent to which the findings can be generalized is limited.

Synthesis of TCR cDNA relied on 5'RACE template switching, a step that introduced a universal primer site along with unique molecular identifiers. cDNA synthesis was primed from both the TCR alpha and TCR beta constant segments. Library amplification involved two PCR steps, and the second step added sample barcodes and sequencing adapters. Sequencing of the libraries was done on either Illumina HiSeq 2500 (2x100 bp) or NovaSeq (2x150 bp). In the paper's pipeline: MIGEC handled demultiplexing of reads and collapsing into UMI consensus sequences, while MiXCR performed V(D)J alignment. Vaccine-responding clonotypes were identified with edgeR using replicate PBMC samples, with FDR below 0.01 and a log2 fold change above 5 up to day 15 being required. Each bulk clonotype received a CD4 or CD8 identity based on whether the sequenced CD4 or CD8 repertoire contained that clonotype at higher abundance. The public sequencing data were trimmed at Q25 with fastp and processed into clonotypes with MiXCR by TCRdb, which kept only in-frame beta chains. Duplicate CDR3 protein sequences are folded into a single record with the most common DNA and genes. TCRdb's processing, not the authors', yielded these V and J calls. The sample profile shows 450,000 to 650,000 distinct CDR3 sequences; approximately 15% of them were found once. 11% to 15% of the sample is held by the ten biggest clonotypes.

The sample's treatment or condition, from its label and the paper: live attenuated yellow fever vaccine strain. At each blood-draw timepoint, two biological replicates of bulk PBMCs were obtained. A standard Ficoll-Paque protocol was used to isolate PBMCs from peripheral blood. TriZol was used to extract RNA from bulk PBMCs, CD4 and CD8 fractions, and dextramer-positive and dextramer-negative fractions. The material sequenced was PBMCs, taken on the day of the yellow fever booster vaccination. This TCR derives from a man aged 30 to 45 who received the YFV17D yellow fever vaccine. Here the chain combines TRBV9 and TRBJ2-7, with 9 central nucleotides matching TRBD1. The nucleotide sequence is TGTGCCAGCAGCGTAGCAGGGACAGGGTACGAGCAGTACTTC. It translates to CASSVAGTGYEQYF.